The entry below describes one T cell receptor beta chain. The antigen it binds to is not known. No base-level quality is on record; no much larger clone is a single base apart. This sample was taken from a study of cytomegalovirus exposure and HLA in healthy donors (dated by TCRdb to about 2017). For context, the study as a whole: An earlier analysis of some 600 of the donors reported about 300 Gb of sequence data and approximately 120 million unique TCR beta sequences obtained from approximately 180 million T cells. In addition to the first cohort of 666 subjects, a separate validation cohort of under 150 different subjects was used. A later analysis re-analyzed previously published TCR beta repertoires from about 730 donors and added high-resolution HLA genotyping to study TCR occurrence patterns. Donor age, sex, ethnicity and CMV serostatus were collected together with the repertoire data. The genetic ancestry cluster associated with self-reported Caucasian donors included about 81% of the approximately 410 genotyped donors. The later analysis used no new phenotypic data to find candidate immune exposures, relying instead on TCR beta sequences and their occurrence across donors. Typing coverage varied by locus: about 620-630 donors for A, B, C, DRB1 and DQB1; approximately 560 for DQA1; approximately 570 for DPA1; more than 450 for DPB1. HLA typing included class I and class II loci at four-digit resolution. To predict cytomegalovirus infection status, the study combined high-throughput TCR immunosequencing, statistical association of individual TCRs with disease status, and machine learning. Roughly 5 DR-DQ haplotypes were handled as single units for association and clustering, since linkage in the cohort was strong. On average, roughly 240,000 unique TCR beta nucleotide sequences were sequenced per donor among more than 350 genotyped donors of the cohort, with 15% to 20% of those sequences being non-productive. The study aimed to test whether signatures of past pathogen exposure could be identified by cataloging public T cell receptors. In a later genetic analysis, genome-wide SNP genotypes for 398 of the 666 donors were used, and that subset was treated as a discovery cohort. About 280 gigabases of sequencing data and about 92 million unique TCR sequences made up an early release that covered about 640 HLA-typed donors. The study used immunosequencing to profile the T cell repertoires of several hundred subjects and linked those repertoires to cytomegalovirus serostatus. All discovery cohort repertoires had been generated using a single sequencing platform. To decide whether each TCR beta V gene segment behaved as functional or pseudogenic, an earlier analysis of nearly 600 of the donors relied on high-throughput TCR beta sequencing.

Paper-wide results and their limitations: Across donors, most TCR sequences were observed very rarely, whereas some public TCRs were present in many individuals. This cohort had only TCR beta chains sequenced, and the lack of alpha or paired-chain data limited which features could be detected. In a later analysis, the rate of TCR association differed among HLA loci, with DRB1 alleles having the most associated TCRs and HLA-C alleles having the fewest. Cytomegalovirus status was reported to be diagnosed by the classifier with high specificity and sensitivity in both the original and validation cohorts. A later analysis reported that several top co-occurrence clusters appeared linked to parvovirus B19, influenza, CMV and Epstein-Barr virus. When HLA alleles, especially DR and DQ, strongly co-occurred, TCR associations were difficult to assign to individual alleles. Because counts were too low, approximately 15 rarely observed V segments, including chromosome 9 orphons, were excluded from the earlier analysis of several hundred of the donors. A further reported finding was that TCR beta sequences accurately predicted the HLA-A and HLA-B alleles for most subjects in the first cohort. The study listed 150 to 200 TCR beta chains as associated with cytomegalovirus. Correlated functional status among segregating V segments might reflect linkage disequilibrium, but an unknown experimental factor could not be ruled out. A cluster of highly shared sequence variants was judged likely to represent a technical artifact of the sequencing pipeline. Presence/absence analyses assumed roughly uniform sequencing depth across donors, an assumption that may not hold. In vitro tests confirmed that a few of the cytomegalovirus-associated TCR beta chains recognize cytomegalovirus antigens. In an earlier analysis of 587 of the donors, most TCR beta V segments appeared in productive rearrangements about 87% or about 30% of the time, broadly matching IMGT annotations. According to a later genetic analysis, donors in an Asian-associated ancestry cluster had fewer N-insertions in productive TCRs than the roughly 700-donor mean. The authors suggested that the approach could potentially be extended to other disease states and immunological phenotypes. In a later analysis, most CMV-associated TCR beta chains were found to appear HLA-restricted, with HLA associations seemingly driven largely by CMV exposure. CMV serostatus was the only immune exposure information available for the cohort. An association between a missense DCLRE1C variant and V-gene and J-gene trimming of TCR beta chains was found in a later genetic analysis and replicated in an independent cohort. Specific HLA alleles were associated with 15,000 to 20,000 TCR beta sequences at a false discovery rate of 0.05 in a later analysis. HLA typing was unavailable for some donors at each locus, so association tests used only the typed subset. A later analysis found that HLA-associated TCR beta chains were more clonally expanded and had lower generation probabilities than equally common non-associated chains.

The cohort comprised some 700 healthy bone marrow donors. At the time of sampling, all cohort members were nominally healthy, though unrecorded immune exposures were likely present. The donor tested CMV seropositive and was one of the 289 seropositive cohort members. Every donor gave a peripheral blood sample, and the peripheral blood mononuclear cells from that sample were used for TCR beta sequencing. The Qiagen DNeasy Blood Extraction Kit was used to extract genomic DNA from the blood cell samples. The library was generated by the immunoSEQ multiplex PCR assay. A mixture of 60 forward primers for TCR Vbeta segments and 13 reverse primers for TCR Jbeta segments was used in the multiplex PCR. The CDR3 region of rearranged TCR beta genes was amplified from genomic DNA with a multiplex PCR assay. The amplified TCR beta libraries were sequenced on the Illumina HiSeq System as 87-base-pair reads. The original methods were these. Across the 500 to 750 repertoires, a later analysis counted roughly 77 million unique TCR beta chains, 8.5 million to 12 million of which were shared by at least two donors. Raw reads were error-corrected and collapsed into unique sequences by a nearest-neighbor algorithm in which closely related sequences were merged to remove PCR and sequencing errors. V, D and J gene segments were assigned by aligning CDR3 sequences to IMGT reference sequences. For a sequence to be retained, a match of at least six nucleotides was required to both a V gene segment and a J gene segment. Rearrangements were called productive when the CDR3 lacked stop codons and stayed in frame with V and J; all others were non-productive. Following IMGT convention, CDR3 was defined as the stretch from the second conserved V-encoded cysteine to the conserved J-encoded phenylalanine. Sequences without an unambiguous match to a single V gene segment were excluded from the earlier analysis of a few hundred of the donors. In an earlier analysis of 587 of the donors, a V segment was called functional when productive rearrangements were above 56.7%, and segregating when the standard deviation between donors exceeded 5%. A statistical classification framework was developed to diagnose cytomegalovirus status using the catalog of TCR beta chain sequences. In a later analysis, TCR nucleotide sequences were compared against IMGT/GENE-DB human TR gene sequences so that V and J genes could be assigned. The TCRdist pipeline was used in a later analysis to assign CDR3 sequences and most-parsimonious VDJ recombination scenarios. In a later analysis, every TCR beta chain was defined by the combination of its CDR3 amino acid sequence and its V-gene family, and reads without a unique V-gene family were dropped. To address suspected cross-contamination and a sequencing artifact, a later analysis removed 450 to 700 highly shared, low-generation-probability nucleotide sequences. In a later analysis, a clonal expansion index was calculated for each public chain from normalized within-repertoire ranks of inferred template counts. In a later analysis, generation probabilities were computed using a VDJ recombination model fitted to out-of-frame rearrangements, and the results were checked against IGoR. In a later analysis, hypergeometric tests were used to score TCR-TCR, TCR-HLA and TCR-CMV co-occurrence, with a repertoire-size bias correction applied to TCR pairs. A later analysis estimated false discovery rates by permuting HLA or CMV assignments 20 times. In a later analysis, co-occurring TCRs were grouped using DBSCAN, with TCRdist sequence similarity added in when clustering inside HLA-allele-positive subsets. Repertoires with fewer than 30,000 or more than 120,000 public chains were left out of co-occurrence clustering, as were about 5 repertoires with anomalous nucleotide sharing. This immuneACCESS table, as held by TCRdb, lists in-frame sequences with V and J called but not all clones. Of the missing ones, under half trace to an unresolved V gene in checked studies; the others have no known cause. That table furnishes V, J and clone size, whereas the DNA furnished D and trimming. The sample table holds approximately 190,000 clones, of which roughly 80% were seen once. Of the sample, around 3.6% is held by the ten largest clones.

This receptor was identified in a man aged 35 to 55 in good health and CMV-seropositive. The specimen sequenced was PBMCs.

The CDR3 region: CASSQPGGYNSPLHF. The nucleotide sequence reads TGTGCCAGCTCTCAACCAGGAGGGTATAATTCACCCCTCCACTTT. The V gene is TRBV28 and the J gene is TRBJ1-6, with the D gene uncertain. The germline V gene provides CDR1 MDHEN and CDR2 SYDVKM. The CDR3 covers 15 residues, taking in both the cysteine and the phenylalanine. Just the 45-base CDR3 DNA is kept, in frame starting at base 1. V and J lose 8 bases and 4 bases, and a span of 15 bases separates them.